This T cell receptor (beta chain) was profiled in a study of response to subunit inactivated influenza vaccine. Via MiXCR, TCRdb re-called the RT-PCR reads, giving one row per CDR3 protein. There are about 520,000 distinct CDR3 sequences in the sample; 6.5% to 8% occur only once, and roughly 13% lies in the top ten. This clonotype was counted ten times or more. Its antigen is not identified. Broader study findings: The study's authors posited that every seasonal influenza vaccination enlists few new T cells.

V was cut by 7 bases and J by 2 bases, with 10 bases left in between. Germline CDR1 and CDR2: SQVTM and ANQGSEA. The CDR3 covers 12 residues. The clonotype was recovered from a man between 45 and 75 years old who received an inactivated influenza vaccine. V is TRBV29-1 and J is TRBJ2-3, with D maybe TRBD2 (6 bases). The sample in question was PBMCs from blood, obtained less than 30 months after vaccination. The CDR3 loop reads CSGGTYTDTQYF. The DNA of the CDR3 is TGCAGCGGCGGGACTTACACAGATACGCAGTATTTT.